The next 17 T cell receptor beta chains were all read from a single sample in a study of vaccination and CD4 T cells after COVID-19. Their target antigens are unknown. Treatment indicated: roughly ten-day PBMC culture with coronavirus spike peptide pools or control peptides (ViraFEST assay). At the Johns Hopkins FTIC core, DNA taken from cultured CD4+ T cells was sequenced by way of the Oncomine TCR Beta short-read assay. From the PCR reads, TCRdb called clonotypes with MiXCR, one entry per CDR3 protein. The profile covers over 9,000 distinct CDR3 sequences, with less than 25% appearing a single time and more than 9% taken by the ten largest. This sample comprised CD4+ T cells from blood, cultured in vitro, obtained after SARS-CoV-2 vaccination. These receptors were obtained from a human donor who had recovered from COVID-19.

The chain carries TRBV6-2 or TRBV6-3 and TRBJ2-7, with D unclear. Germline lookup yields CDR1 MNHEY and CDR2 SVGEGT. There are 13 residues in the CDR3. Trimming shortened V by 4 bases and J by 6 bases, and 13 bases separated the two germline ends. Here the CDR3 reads CASSSLWSSEQYF. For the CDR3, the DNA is TGTGCCAGCAGTTCCCTGTGGAGTTCCGAGCAGTACTTC.

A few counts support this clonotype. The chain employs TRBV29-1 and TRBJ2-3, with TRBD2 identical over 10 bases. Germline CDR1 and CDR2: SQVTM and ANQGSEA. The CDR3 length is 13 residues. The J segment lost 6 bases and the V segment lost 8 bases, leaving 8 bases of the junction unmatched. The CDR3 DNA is TGCAGCTCTTGGGAGCGGGAGGGGGATACGCAGTATTTT. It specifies CSSWEREGDTQYF.

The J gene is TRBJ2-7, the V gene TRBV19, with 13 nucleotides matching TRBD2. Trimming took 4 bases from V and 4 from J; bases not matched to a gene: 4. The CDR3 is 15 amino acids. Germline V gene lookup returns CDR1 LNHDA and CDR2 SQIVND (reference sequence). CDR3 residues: CASSTGTSGKYEQYF. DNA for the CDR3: TGTGCCAGTAGTACCGGGACTAGCGGGAAGTACGAGCAGTACTTC.

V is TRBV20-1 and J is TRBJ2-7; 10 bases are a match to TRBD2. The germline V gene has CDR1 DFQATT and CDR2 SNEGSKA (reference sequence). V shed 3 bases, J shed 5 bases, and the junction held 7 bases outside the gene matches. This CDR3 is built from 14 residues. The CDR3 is CSARSGRVRNEQYF. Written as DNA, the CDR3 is TGCAGTGCTAGGAGCGGGAGGGTACGCAACGAGCAGTACTTC.

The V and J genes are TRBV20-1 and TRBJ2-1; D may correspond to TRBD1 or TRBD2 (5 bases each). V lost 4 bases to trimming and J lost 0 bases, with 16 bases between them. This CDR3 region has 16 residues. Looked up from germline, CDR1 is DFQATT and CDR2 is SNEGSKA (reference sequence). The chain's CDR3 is CSATPLGTSSYNEQFF. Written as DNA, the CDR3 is TGCAGTGCTACCCCTTTGGGGACGAGCTCCTACAATGAGCAGTTCTTC.

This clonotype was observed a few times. CDR3 nucleotide sequence: TGTGCCAGCAGCCACAGCCCCAGCGGGGCCGAGCAGTACTTC. Translated, it gives CASSHSPSGAEQYF. The V and J genes are TRBV5-4 and TRBJ2-7; the match to TRBD2 covers 7 bases. V shed 4 bases, J shed 6 bases, and the junction held 10 bases outside the gene matches. CDR1 and CDR2 from the germline V gene are SGHNT and YYREEE (reference sequence). The length of the CDR3 is 14 residues.

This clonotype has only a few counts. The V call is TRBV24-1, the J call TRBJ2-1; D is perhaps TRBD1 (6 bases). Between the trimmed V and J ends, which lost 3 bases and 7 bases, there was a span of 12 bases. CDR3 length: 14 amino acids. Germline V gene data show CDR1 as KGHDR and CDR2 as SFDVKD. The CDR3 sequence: CATSDPRGKNEQFF. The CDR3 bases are TGTGCCACCAGTGATCCAAGGGGGAAGAATGAGCAGTTCTTC.

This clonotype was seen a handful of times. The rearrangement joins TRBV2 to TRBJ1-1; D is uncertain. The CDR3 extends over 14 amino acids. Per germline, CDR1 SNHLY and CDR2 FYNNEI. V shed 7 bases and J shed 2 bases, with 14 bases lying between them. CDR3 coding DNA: TGTGCCAGCAAACCGAGTCGGGGAAACACTGAAGCTTTCTTT. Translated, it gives CASKPSRGNTEAFF.

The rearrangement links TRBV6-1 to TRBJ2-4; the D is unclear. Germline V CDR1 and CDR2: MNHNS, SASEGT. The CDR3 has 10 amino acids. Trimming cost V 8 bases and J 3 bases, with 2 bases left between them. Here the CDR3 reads CASYKNIQYF. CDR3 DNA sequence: TGTGCCAGCTACAAAAACATTCAGTACTTC.

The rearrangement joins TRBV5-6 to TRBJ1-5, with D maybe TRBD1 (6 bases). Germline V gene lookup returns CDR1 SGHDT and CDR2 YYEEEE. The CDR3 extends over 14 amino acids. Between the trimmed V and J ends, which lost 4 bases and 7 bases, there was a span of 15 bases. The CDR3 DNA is TGTGCCAGCAGCCTCATGGGGACACTCCAGCCCCAGCATTTT. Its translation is CASSLMGTLQPQHF.

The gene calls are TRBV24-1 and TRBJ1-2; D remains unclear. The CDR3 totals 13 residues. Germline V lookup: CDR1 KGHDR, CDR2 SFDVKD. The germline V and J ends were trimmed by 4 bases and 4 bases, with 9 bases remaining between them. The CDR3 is CATSDSDVYGYTF. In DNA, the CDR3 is TGTGCCACCAGTGACTCGGACGTCTATGGCTACACCTTC.

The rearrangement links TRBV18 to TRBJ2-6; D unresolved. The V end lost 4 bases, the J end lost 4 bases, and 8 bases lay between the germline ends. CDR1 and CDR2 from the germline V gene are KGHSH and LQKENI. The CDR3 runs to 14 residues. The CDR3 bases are TGTGCCAGCTCACGGGCAAGCGGGGCCAACGTCCTGACTTTC. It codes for CASSRASGANVLTF.

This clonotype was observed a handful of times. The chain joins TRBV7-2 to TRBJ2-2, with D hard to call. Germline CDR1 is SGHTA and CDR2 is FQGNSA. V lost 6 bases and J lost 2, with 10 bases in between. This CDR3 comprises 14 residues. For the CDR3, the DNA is TGTGCCAGCAGGGGTCTAGGAAACACCGGGGAGCTGTTTTTT. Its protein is CASRGLGNTGELFF.

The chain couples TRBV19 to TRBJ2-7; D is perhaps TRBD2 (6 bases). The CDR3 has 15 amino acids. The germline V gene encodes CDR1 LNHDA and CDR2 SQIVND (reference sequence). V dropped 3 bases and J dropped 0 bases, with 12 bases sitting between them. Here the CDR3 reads CASSITPGSSYEQYF. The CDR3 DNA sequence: TGTGCCAGTAGTATCACTCCCGGGAGCTCCTACGAGCAGTACTTC. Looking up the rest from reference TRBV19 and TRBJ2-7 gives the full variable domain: DGGITQSPKYLFRKEGQNVTLSCEQNLNHDAMYWYRQDPGQGLRLIYYSQIVNDFQKGDIAEGYSVSREKKESFPLTVTSAQKNPTAFYLCASSITPGSSYEQYFGPGTRLTVT.

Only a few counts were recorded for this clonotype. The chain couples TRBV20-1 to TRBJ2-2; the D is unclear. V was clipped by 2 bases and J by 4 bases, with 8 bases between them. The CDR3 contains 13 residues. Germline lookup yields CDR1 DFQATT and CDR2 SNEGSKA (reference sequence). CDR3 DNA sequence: TGCAGTGCTAGATCCCCTATCACCGGGGAGCTGTTTTTT. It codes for CSARSPITGELFF.

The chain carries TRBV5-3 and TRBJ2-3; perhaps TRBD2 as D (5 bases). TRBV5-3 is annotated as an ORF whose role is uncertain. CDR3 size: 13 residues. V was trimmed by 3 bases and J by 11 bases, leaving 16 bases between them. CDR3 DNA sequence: TGTGCCAGAAGCTCCCCCCTTCCGAGGGAGCAGTATTTT. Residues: CARSSPLPREQYF.

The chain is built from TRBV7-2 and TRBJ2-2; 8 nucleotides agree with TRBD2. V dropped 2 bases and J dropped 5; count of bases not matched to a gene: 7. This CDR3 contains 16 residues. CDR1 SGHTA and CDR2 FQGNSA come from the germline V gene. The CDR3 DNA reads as TGTGCCAGCAGCTTAAAGGGACTAGGCGGTACCGGGGAGCTGTTTTTT. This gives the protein CASSLKGLGGTGELFF.